This entry concerns a single T cell receptor beta chain. Its antigen is undetermined. Overlapping HIV-1 Gag 15-mer peptides at approximately 1 ug per peptide per mL were used. Memory cells lacking CD40L and CD69 with high CD45RO were sorted. Germline V lookup: CDR1 MGHRA, CDR2 YSYEKL. The trim removed 6 bases at V and 2 bases at J, leaving 17 bases unmatched. The CDR3 loop spans 18 amino acids. Sequencing used immunoSEQ version 4 in survey mode. Template was genomic DNA at roughly 9.3 ng/uL, with up to 1 ug used per sample. Libraries were prepared by immunoSEQ multiplex PCR; TCRdb keeps only in-frame clonotypes and omits some of them. Of about 64,000 clones listed, more than 70% are singletons. This sample was taken from a study of persistence of HIV-infected CD4 T cells.

The sample consisted of CD4+ T cells sorted from PBMCs after approximately 19-hour stimulation, taken from a patient who received antiretroviral therapy. The TCR sequence derives from an adult man with HIV who was CMV-seropositive. The chain couples TRBV4-1 to TRBJ2-7; 9 bases are a match to TRBD2. CDR3 bases: TGCGCCAGCAGTCAAATGCGATTAGCGGGGGTTACTGCCTACGAGCAGTACTTC. Translating gives CASSQMRLAGVTAYEQYF.